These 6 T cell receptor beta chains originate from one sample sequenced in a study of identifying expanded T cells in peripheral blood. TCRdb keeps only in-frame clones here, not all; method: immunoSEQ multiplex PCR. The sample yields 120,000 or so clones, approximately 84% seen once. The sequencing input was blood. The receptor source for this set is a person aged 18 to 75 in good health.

The DNA for the CDR3 is TGTGCCAGCAGCTTAACAGGGGGCGCAGGGACCGGGGAGCTGTTTTTT. Translating it yields CASSLTGGAGTGELFF. The gene calls are TRBV7-2 and TRBJ2-2, with 9 bases that match TRBD1. The junction had 6 bases not matched to a gene; V was cut back by 2 bases and J by 5 bases. Germline CDR1 and CDR2: SGHTA and FQGNSA. This CDR3 is 16 amino acids long.

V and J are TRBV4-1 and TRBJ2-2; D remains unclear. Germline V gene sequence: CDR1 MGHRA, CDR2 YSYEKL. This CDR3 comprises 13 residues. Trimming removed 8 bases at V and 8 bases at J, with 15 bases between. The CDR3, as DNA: TGCGCCAGCTCAAGACGGGCCCTGGGGGAGCTGTTTTTT. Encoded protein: CASSRRALGELFF.

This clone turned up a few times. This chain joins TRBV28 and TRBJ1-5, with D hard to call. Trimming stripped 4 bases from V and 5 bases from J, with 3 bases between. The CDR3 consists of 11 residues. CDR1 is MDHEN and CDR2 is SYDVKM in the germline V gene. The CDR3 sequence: CASSSDQPQHF. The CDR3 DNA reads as TGTGCCAGCAGTTCCGATCAGCCCCAGCATTTT.

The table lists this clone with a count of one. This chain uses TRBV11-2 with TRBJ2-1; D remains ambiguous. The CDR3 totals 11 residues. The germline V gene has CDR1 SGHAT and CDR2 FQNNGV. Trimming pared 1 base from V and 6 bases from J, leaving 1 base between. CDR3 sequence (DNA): TGTGCCAGCAGCTTAGGCAATGAGCAGTTCTTC. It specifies CASSLGNEQFF.

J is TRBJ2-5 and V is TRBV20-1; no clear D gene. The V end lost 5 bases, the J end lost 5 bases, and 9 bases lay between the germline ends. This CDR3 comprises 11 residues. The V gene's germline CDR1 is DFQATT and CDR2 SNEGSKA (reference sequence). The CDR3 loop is CSASKRETQYF. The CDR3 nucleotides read TGCAGTGCTTCTAAGAGGGAGACCCAGTACTTC.

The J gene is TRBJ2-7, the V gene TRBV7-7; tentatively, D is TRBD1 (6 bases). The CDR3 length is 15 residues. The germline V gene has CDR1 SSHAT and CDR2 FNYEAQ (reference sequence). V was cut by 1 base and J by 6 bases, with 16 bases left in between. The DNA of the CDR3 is TGTGCCAGCAGCTTAGGGCAGGGGTCGGCGAGCGAGCAGTACTTC. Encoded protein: CASSLGQGSASEQYF. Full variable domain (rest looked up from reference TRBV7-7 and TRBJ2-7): GAGVSQSPRYKVTKRGQDVTLRCDPISSHATLYWYQQALGQGPEFLTYFNYEAQPDKSGLPSDRFSAERPEGSISTLTIQRTEQRDSAMYRCASSLGQGSASEQYFGPGTRLTVT.